The 4 T cell receptor beta chains below come from one sample, sequenced in a study of OX40 agonist ivuxolimab in advanced cancers. Assay used: immunoSEQ multiplex PCR; TCRdb lists only in-frame clones, some missing. The repertoire includes about 110,000 clones, under 95% of them detected once, and about 1.2% sits in the top ten. This material consisted of CD4+ or CD8+ T cells sorted from blood, taken in a trial of the OX40 agonist ivuxolimab. Every receptor here comes from an adult with an advanced solid tumor such as melanoma, head and neck, liver or kidney cancer.

The gene calls are TRBV7-9 and TRBJ2-1; tentatively, D is TRBD1 or TRBD2 (5 bases each). The CDR3 covers 15 residues. The V and J ends lost 1 base and 5 bases respectively, with 12 bases between them. Germline CDR1 reads SEHNR; CDR2 reads FQNEAQ (reference sequence). The CDR3 here is CASSLEGTANNEQFF. CDR3 nucleotide sequence: TGTGCCAGCAGCTTAGAAGGGACCGCGAACAATGAGCAGTTCTTC.

V and J are TRBV19 and TRBJ2-1; the D is unclear. Germline V gene data show CDR1 as LNHDA and CDR2 as SQIVND (reference sequence). CDR3 length: 17 amino acids. The V end was cut by 3 bases, the J end by 8 bases, with 23 bases between. CDR3 sequence reads: CASSIEGPRLVPDEQFF. DNA for the CDR3: TGTGCCAGTAGTATTGAAGGTCCGCGGCTCGTTCCCGATGAGCAGTTCTTC.

The chain combines TRBV2 with TRBJ2-3; 7 nucleotides agree with TRBD1. V dropped 5 bases and J dropped 4; count of bases not matched to a gene: 3. In germline, CDR1 is SNHLY, CDR2 FYNNEI. The CDR3 length is 13 residues. The DNA for the CDR3 is TGTGCCAGCAGTAATGACAGGGCAGATACGCAGTATTTT. This gives the protein CASSNDRADTQYF. Looking up the rest from reference TRBV2 and TRBJ2-3 gives the full variable domain: EPEVTQTPSHQVTQMGQEVILRCVPISNHLYFYWYRQILGQKVEFLVSFYNNEISEKSEIFDDQFSVERPDGSNFTLKIRSTKLEDSAMYFCASSNDRADTQYFGPGTRLTVL.

CDR3 sequence reads: CASSLEGLGSPGELFF. Written as DNA, the CDR3 is TGTGCCAGCAGCTTAGAGGGACTAGGATCCCCCGGGGAGCTGTTTTTT. The chain carries TRBV7-2 and TRBJ2-2; 8 bases are a match to TRBD2. This CDR3 contains 16 residues. V dropped 1 base and J dropped 6; count of bases not matched to a gene: 7. Germline CDR1 reads SGHTA; CDR2 reads FQGNSA. Variable domain in full (rest from reference TRBV7-2 and TRBJ2-2): GAGVSQSPSNKVTEKGKDVELRCDPISGHTALYWYRQSLGQGLEFLIYFQGNSAPDKSGLPSDRFSAERTGGSVSTLTIQRTQQEDSAVYLCASSLEGLGSPGELFFGEGSRLTVL.